Each of the 7 T cell receptor beta chains below was sequenced from the same sample in a study of Ad26.COV2.S vaccination and SARS-CoV-2 variants. Treatment: over 15 received Ad26.COV2.S at low or high dose, single or two shots; several received placebo; per-sample allocation not given. Sampling took place 63 days after the first vaccine or placebo injection. Sequencing used immunoSEQ multiplex PCR; TCRdb keeps in-frame clones, though not all of them. The sample has about 280,000 clones; 87% are singletons. Sample: peripheral blood, taken in a trial of Ad26.COV2.S vaccine versus placebo. All receptors derive from a person between 18 and 60 years old who received the Ad26.COV2.S COVID-19 vaccine or a placebo.

The V and J genes are TRBV30 and TRBJ1-2; D perhaps matches TRBD1 (6 bases). V lost 0 bases and J lost 3, with 11 bases in between. The CDR3 runs 14 residues. The V gene's germline CDR1 is GTSNPN and CDR2 SVGIG (reference sequence). CDR3 amino acids: CAWSVKGGDYGYTF. In nucleotides, the CDR3 is TGTGCCTGGAGTGTGAAGGGGGGAGACTATGGCTACACCTTC.

V gene TRBV7-9 combines with J gene TRBJ2-4; D perhaps matches TRBD1 (6 bases). The CDR3 consists of 16 residues. Trimming pared 2 bases from V and 1 base from J, leaving 12 bases between. The germline V gene has CDR1 SEHNR and CDR2 FQNEAQ (reference sequence). The DNA of the CDR3 is TGTGCCAGCAGCTTAAGACAGGCCTCGGCCAAAAACATTCAGTACTTC. It translates to CASSLRQASAKNIQYF.

V gene TRBV5-1 combines with J gene TRBJ2-5; D might be TRBD1 or TRBD2, each matching 5 bases. This CDR3 spans 14 amino acids. The germline V and J ends were trimmed by 3 bases and 9 bases, with 18 bases remaining between them. Germline loops: CDR1 SGHRS, CDR2 YFSETQ. CDR3 residues: CASSSVGQQEAQYF. CDR3 bases: TGCGCCAGCAGCTCGGTGGGGCAGCAGGAGGCCCAGTACTTC.

V usage is TRBV28 and J usage is TRBJ1-2, with TRBD1 matching over 9 bases. The CDR3 is 14 residues long. V lost 5 bases to trimming and J lost 4 bases; unmatched junction nucleotides: 5. The germline V gene has CDR1 MDHEN and CDR2 SYDVKM. The CDR3 here is CASSDGDRVYGYTF. CDR3 DNA sequence: TGTGCCAGCAGTGACGGGGACAGGGTCTATGGCTACACCTTC.

This rearrangement joins TRBV5-1 to TRBJ1-1, with D tentatively TRBD1 (5 bases). Germline values: CDR1 SGHRS, CDR2 YFSETQ. Trimming left V 4 bases short and J 0 bases short, with 16 bases between. This CDR3 contains 16 residues. The CDR3 region is CASSPSGQAMNTEAFF. The CDR3 coding sequence is TGCGCCAGCAGCCCTTCCGGACAAGCTATGAACACTGAAGCTTTCTTT.

This chain connects TRBV9 to TRBJ2-2; the D is unclear. Trimming removed 3 bases at V and 0 bases at J, with 9 bases between. Germline V lookup: CDR1 SGDLS, CDR2 YYNGEE. This CDR3 region has 15 residues. The CDR3 DNA is TGTGCCAGCAGCGCCCGGACCGCGAACACCGGGGAGCTGTTTTTT. Protein: CASSARTANTGELFF.

The chain carries TRBV25-1 and TRBJ2-7; TRBD1 might be the D (6 bases). Deletions cut 6 bases from V and 5 bases from J, with 14 bases between. The germline V gene has CDR1 MGHDK and CDR2 SYGVNS. The CDR3 loop spans 13 amino acids. The CDR3 nucleotides are TGTGCCAGCAGCAGACAGGTGGAGGACGAGCAGTACTTC. Amino acids: CASSRQVEDEQYF.